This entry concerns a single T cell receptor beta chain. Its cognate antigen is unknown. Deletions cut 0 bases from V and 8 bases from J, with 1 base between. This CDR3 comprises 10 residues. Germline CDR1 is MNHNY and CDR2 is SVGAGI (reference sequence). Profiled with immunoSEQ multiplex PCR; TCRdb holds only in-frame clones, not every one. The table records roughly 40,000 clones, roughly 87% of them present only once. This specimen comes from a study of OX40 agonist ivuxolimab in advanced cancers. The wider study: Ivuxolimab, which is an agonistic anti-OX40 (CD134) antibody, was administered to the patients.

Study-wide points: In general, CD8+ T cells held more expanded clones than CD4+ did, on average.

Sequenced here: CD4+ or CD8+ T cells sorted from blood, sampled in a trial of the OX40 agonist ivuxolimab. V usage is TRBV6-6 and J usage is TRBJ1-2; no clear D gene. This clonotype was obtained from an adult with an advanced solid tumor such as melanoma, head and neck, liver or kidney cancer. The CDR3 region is CASSYSGYTF. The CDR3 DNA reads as TGTGCCAGCAGTTACTCGGGCTACACCTTC.